This passage covers 26 T cell receptor beta chains from one sample sequenced in a study of vaccination and CD4 T cells after COVID-19. Their cognate antigens are unknown. Treatment here: roughly ten-day PBMC culture with coronavirus spike peptide pools or control peptides (ViraFEST assay). Once obtained from cultured CD4+ T cells, the DNA was sequenced using the Oncomine TCR Beta short-read assay. One entry per CDR3 protein results from TCRdb running MiXCR on the PCR reads. The repertoire has some 9,000 distinct CDR3 sequences, roughly half of them found once; the top ten carry about 20%. Sequencing used CD4+ T cells from blood, cultured in vitro. The receptors come from a human donor who had recovered from COVID-19.

This chain connects TRBV19 to TRBJ1-5, with 7 bases identical to TRBD1. The CDR3 totals 13 residues. With 3 bases clipped from V and 5 bases from J, the junction kept 1 base outside the gene matches. From germline, CDR1 is LNHDA and CDR2 SQIVND (reference sequence). Here the CDR3 reads CASSMDRYQPQHF. The DNA of the CDR3 is TGTGCCAGTAGTATGGACAGGTATCAGCCCCAGCATTTT. The full variable domain, rest sourced from reference TRBV19 and TRBJ1-5, is DGGITQSPKYLFRKEGQNVTLSCEQNLNHDAMYWYRQDPGQGLRLIYYSQIVNDFQKGDIAEGYSVSREKKESFPLTVTSAQKNPTAFYLCASSMDRYQPQHFGDGTRLSIL.

The chain recombines TRBV5-6 with TRBJ1-2; D may be TRBD1 (5 bases). Germline V gene lookup returns CDR1 SGHDT and CDR2 YYEEEE. This CDR3 has 14 amino acids. Deletions cut 4 bases from V and 7 bases from J, with 17 bases between. The DNA for the CDR3 is TGTGCCAGCAGCCCGGGTGCAGGGCGCCCTGGCTACACCTTC. Translated, it gives CASSPGAGRPGYTF.

The table lists this clonotype with a few counts. This chain links TRBV7-8 with TRBJ1-1; D is unresolved. Germline V gives CDR1 SGHVS, CDR2 FQNEAQ. The CDR3 totals 13 residues. Trimming cost V 0 bases and J 1 base, with 3 bases left between them. CDR3 bases: TGTGCCAGCAGCTTAGCAGGGAACACTGAAGCTTTCTTT. It translates to CASSLAGNTEAFF.

The chain uses TRBV20-1 and TRBJ2-3; weak D call: TRBD1 (5 bases). This CDR3 is built from 13 residues. Germline assignment: CDR1 DFQATT and CDR2 SNEGSKA (reference sequence). V lost 5 bases, J lost 2 bases, and 11 bases lay in between. CDR3 sequence (DNA): TGCAGTGCTGAAGGGGTGACCACAGATACGCAGTATTTT. This sequence encodes CSAEGVTTDTQYF.

This clonotype was detected a few times. This chain links TRBV27 with TRBJ1-1; possibly TRBD1 for D (5 bases). Germline V gene data show CDR1 as MNHEY and CDR2 as SMNVEV (reference sequence). V was pared by 3 bases and J by 3 bases, with 14 bases between. CDR3 length: 15 amino acids. The DNA of the CDR3 is TGTGCCAGCAGTTTGAGAGGACGGGGGGACACTGAAGCTTTCTTT. It translates to CASSLRGRGDTEAFF.

The V and J genes are TRBV27 and TRBJ2-7; TRBD2 might be the D (5 bases). Germline V gives CDR1 MNHEY, CDR2 SMNVEV (reference sequence). V gave up 7 bases and J gave up 8 bases, with 18 bases separating them. The CDR3 has 13 amino acids. CDR3 nucleotide sequence: TGTGCCAGCACCCCACCCGCGGGTGTGAAGCAGTACTTC. It translates to CASTPPAGVKQYF.

DNA for the CDR3: TGTGCCAGCAGCCAAGAAGGAGGGGTTGAAGAGACCCAGTACTTC. Translating gives CASSQEGGVEETQYF. The rearrangement joins TRBV4-2 to TRBJ2-5, with D tentatively TRBD2 (6 bases). The CDR3 totals 15 residues. In germline, CDR1 is LGHNA, CDR2 YNFKEQ. Trimming pared 0 bases from V and 3 bases from J, leaving 11 bases between.

Turning to this clonotype: One end of the junction does not line up with germline, which may come from a read error. The chain carries TRBV7-2 and TRBJ1-2, with 9 bases matching TRBD1. The V gene's germline CDR1 is SGHTA and CDR2 FQGNSA. The length of the CDR3 is 14 residues. The DNA of the CDR3 is TGTGCCAGCAGGTTAGGAATCGGGACAGGGGGCTACACCTTC. Translating it yields CASRLGIGTGGYTF.

There are a few counts of this clonotype. J is TRBJ1-1 and V is TRBV21-1; the DNA was not used to check the table's D call, TRBD1. TRBV21-1 is given as a pseudogene. The CDR3 loop spans 14 amino acids. The CDR3 nucleotides are TGTGCCAGCAGCAAAGTACGGGACGGCGGACGAGCTTTCTTT. Its translation is CASSKVRDGGRAFF.

The table lists this clonotype with a count of one. The chain joins TRBV6-1 to TRBJ2-2; D call uncertain. Germline V gene sequence: CDR1 MNHNS, CDR2 SASEGT. The V end was cut by 5 bases, the J end by 8 bases, with 12 bases between. The CDR3 runs 13 residues. The CDR3 spells CASSQSYGGELFF. The CDR3 coding sequence is TGTGCCAGCAGTCAGTCCTACGGGGGGGAGCTGTTTTTT.

By frequency in the sample, this clonotype is large. The chain joins TRBV12-3 or TRBV12-4 to TRBJ1-6, with 9 bases identical to TRBD1. CDR3 length equals 18 residues. V dropped 5 bases and J dropped 0; count of bases not matched to a gene: 8. CDR3 sequence: CASSRTGAGSSYNSPLHF. CDR3 DNA sequence: TGTGCCAGCAGTCGGACAGGGGCCGGTAGCTCCTATAATTCACCCCTCCACTTT.

The V call is TRBV7-6, the J call TRBJ2-7; D might be TRBD1 or TRBD2, each matching 6 bases. The CDR3 totals 14 residues. Germline V lookup: CDR1 SGHVS, CDR2 FNYEAQ. V was trimmed by 5 bases and J by 1 base, leaving 12 bases between them. The CDR3 bases are TGTGCCAGCAGCAGGGGGGACGGATCCTACGAGCAGTACTTC. Its translation is CASSRGDGSYEQYF.

This clonotype has only a few counts. This sequence joins TRBV20-1 and TRBJ1-5; D may be TRBD1 (6 bases). From germline, CDR1 is DFQATT and CDR2 SNEGSKA (reference sequence). The length of the CDR3 is 17 residues. Trimming took 5 bases from V and 0 from J, leaving 20 bases between them. DNA for the CDR3: TGCAGTGCTTCGACCGGACAGTTTTCGGATAGCAATCAGCCCCAGCATTTT. Amino acids: CSASTGQFSDSNQPQHF.

The chain links TRBV6-1 to TRBJ1-2; D ambiguous. CDR1 is MNHNS, CDR2 SASEGT, per germline. This CDR3 comprises 13 residues. Trimming shortened V by 4 bases and J by 4 bases, and 10 bases separated the two germline ends. This CDR3 reads CASSGSGLYGYTF. CDR3 DNA: TGTGCCAGCAGTGGATCGGGTCTCTATGGCTACACCTTC.

The CDR3 region has the DNA TGTGCCAGCAGTTTAGGGGGGGGAGTAGAAAAACTGTTTTTT. Protein sequence: CASSLGGGVEKLFF. The chain carries TRBV12-3 or TRBV12-4 and TRBJ1-4; D may be TRBD1 (5 bases). The V and J ends lost 1 base and 8 bases respectively, with 11 bases between them. The CDR3 has 14 amino acids.

This clonotype showed up just a few times. The CDR3 DNA reads as TGCAGTGCCTACAGGGGCGATAATTCACCCCTCCACTTT. Its protein product is CSAYRGDNSPLHF. The genes are TRBV20-1 and TRBJ1-6, with TRBD1 matching 7 bases. CDR3 length: 13 amino acids. Trimming cost V 6 bases and J 5 bases; bases outside gene matches: 4. Germline CDR1 reads DFQATT; CDR2 reads SNEGSKA (reference sequence).

The gene calls are TRBV27 and TRBJ2-5, with TRBD2 matching 9 bases. V lost 6 bases to trimming and J lost 4 bases; unmatched junction nucleotides: 3. CDR1 is MNHEY and CDR2 is SMNVEV in the germline V gene (reference sequence). CDR3 size: 13 residues. The CDR3 spells CASRFSGGETQYF. The CDR3 DNA reads TGTGCCAGCAGATTTAGCGGGGGAGAGACCCAGTACTTC.

The rearrangement joins TRBV18 to TRBJ2-7, with a tentative D call TRBD2 (6 bases). V gave up 3 bases and J gave up 4 bases, with 13 bases separating them. This CDR3 is built from 14 residues. Looked up from germline, CDR1 is KGHSH and CDR2 is LQKENI. The CDR3 DNA reads TGTGCCAGCTCACCGACGGAGGGACGGTACGAGCAGTACTTC. It is translated as CASSPTEGRYEQYF.

CDR3 bases: TGTGCCAGCAGTGATCTTGCAATGAAGGCTTTCTTT. This sequence encodes CASSDLAMKAFF. The chain joins TRBV6-1 to TRBJ1-1; D is unclear. The CDR3 consists of 12 residues. Germline loops: CDR1 MNHNS, CDR2 SASEGT. V was shortened by 3 bases and J by 11 bases, with 13 bases between the two germline ends.

The V call is TRBV20-1, the J call TRBJ1-2; D is possibly TRBD1 (5 bases). Trimming removed 3 bases from V and 3 bases from J, with 11 bases in between. Germline loops: CDR1 DFQATT, CDR2 SNEGSKA (reference sequence). The CDR3 spans 13 residues. CDR3 bases: TGCAGTGCTAGCGGGGACGCAGACTATGGCTACACCTTC. Amino acid sequence: CSASGDADYGYTF.

The V call is TRBV7-9, the J call TRBJ1-2, with unresolved D. Germline loops: CDR1 SEHNR, CDR2 FQNEAQ (reference sequence). Trimming stripped 8 bases from V and 6 bases from J, with 22 bases between. The CDR3 sequence is 15 residues long. The CDR3 DNA follows: TGTGCCAGCGGGTTCCGGACCGGATTACAGAATGGCTACACCTTC. This sequence encodes CASGFRTGLQNGYTF.

This clonotype was counted between two and nine times. This chain links TRBV7-3 with TRBJ1-5; D call uncertain. Germline CDR1 SGHTA, CDR2 FQGTGA. The CDR3 runs 16 residues. The V gene lost 6 bases and the J gene lost 3 bases, with 18 bases spanning the gap. The CDR3 sequence is CASSRLILPHNQPQHF. The DNA of the CDR3 is TGTGCCAGCAGTCGGCTGATTTTACCCCACAATCAGCCCCAGCATTTT.

The table lists this clonotype with a count of one. J is TRBJ2-5 and V is TRBV20-1; TRBD2 aligns across 12 bases. This CDR3 contains 16 residues. Germline V lookup: CDR1 DFQATT, CDR2 SNEGSKA (reference sequence). V shed 1 base, J shed 0 bases, and the junction held 3 bases outside the gene matches. CDR3 sequence: CSARAPSGRDQETQYF. In nucleotides, the CDR3 is TGCAGTGCTAGAGCGCCTAGCGGGAGGGACCAAGAGACCCAGTACTTC.

V and J are TRBV30 and TRBJ2-3, with D possibly being TRBD2 (5 bases). The CDR3 has 14 residues. Germline assignment: CDR1 GTSNPN and CDR2 SVGIG (reference sequence). Trimming removed 5 bases at V and 0 bases at J, with 12 bases between. CDR3 sequence reads: CAWGGTSSTDTQYF. In DNA, the CDR3 is TGTGCCTGGGGAGGTACTAGTAGCACAGATACGCAGTATTTT.

The chain recombines TRBV6-1 with TRBJ2-3; D tentatively reads TRBD1 or TRBD2 (6 bases each). Germline V lookup: CDR1 MNHNS, CDR2 SASEGT. V lost 2 bases, J lost 4 bases, and 10 bases lay in between. The CDR3 is made up of 14 amino acids. In DNA, the CDR3 is TGTGCCAGCAGTGAATGGGGGGCCGCAGATACGCAGTATTTT. Protein sequence: CASSEWGAADTQYF.

The rearrangement links TRBV7-9 to TRBJ2-1, with 9 bases fitting TRBD1. With 2 bases clipped from V and 7 bases from J, the junction kept 6 bases outside the gene matches. Germline V lookup: CDR1 SEHNR, CDR2 FQNEAQ (reference sequence). The CDR3 is 15 residues long. The CDR3 loop is CASSLSGTGSNEQFF. CDR3 in DNA: TGTGCCAGCAGCTTATCCGGGACAGGGTCGAATGAGCAGTTCTTC.